Sequencing of this T cell receptor beta chain was carried out in a study of Ad26.COV2.S vaccination and SARS-CoV-2 variants. At the level of the study: Recipients of Ad26.COV2.S got it intramuscularly, once or twice 56 days apart. General study results and limits: Considerable breadth of spike-specific CD8+ and CD4+ T cell responses has reportedly been documented following vaccination.

Treatment in this sample: around 19 received Ad26.COV2.S at low or high dose, single or two shots; 5 received placebo; per-sample allocation not given. Day 63 after the first vaccine or placebo injection was the time point for sampling. This Boston cohort included adults aged 18-55 years. SARS-CoV-2 spike from the Wuhan strain was encoded by the vaccine, an Ad26 vector. This table comes from immunoSEQ multiplex PCR, and its TCRdb copy is limited to in-frame clones, with some not included. The sample lists more than 300,000 clones, 70% to 90% occurring once. Turning to this clone: Its target is not known.

Germline CDR1 KGHSH, CDR2 LQKENI. This CDR3 region has 12 residues. V lost 5 bases and J 6 bases, leaving 8 bases between the germline ends. This clonotype was obtained from a person between 18 and 60 years old who received the Ad26.COV2.S COVID-19 vaccine or a placebo. The material was peripheral blood, obtained in a trial of Ad26.COV2.S vaccine versus placebo. The gene calls are TRBV18 and TRBJ2-1; D not resolved. CDR3: CASSYQSNEQFF. CDR3 coding DNA: TGTGCCAGCTCATACCAGTCCAATGAGCAGTTCTTC.